Listed below are T cell receptor beta chains from one sample, sequenced in a study of blood T cell repertoires in COVID-19. Some clones are missing from TCRdb's copy, which holds only in-frame ones; the method was immunoSEQ multiplex PCR. The sample contains approximately 88,000 clones, roughly 76% of which appear only once. The sequenced material came from peripheral blood. These receptors came from a woman over 75 with active or convalescent COVID-19. CDR3s include the opening cysteine and the closing phenylalanine or tryptophan. The order of the fields is clone size, D gene, V gene, J gene, CDR3 DNA, CDR3 protein. A D gene is named only where the DNA matches it firmly. Expanded clones get a size class; other rows say once, few or many, or leave the size out.

abundance: .; d_gene: .; v_gene: TRBV7-6; j_gene: TRBJ2-3; CDR3nt: TGTGCCAGCAGCTTAGCTGACGGGGGCACAGATACGCAGTATTTT; CDR3aa: CASSLADGGTDTQYF
abundance: few; d_gene: .; v_gene: TRBV9; j_gene: TRBJ2-3; CDR3nt: TGTGCCAGCAGCGTAGGGACAGGGAGGGCAGATACGCAGTATTTT; CDR3aa: CASSVGTGRADTQYF
abundance: once; d_gene: TRBD2; v_gene: TRBV18; j_gene: TRBJ2-1; CDR3nt: TGTGCCAGCTCACCCCTGGGGTTGCGGGGGGCCCTTCGCTACAATGAGCAGTTCTTC; CDR3aa: CASSPLGLRGALRYNEQFF
abundance: many; d_gene: TRBD2; v_gene: TRBV10-3; j_gene: TRBJ2-3; CDR3nt: TGTGCCATCAGTGATACGCGGGGGGGCACAGATACGCAGTATTTT; CDR3aa: CAISDTRGGTDTQYF
abundance: .; d_gene: .; v_gene: TRBV15; j_gene: TRBJ1-6; CDR3nt: TGTGCCACCTCGCTGGGCTCGGCCTCACCCCTCCACTTT; CDR3aa: CATSLGSASPLHF
abundance: .; d_gene: TRBD1; v_gene: TRBV7-2; j_gene: TRBJ1-2; CDR3nt: TGTGCCAGCAGCTTAGACAACAGGGGAAACTATGGCTACACCTTC; CDR3aa: CASSLDNRGNYGYTF
abundance: .; d_gene: TRBD1; v_gene: TRBV4-3; j_gene: TRBJ2-7; CDR3nt: TGCGCCAGCAGCCAAGTGACAGGGTCCTACGAGCAGTACTTC; CDR3aa: CASSQVTGSYEQYF
abundance: .; d_gene: .; v_gene: TRBV9; j_gene: TRBJ2-4; CDR3nt: TGTGCCAGCAGCGTAGGGCGGGGTAGGGACATTCAGTACTTC; CDR3aa: CASSVGRGRDIQYF
abundance: .; d_gene: TRBD1; v_gene: TRBV5-1; j_gene: TRBJ1-1; CDR3nt: TGCGCCAGCAGCTTTCAGGGGGCGAGAACTGAAGCTTTCTTT; CDR3aa: CASSFQGARTEAFF
abundance: .; d_gene: TRBD1; v_gene: TRBV5-1; j_gene: TRBJ1-1; CDR3nt: TGCGCCAGCAGCTCCGGGACAGCTGAAGCTTTCTTT; CDR3aa: CASSSGTAEAFF
abundance: few; d_gene: TRBD1; v_gene: TRBV30; j_gene: TRBJ2-3; CDR3nt: TGTGCCTGGACTCTCCGGGACAGGGGCAATTTT; CDR3aa: CAWTLRDRGNF